This T cell receptor beta chain emerged from a study of molecular identifiers for immune sequencing clone quantification. This clonotype appeared a single time. Its antigen is unknown. A much larger clone differs by one base, so this may be a read error. Via MiXCR, TCRdb re-called the PCR reads, giving one row per CDR3 protein. Here the sample spans over 600,000 distinct CDR3 sequences, 20% being singletons. Sorting recovered naive CD8 T cells on a CD8+CD4-CCR7+CD45RA+ profile. Findings and caveats of the study: For highly expanded clones, sizes could be underestimated when identical TCR molecules share a barcode.

Germline V gene lookup returns CDR1 GTSNPN and CDR2 SVGIG (reference sequence). The V end was cut by 0 bases, the J end by 6 bases, with 21 bases between. The CDR3 consists of 16 residues. Sequencing was carried out using naive CD8+ T cells from blood, with Jurkat cell RNA spiked in. Specified subset: FACS-sorted CD8+CD4-CCR7+CD45RA+ naive T cells. The chain links TRBV30 to TRBJ2-7; tentatively, D is TRBD1 (5 bases). The sequence was collected from a human donor in good health. Some libraries in this study had Jurkat cell RNA spiked in. The CDR3 loop is CAWSVMVGAKKCEQYF. CDR3 coding DNA: TGTGCCTGGAGTGTAATGGTTGGGGCCAAGAAGTGCGAGCAGTACTTC.